This T cell receptor (beta chain) was observed in a study of identical twins. There are 10 residues in the CDR3. From germline, CDR1 is MNHNS and CDR2 SASEGT. The germline V and J ends were trimmed by 5 bases and 5 bases, with 3 bases remaining between them. Findings and caveats of the study: Analyses of zero insertions could be partly confounded by invariant MAIT and iNKT cells. Fewer insertions marked abundant cord blood beta clonotypes; young adult naive trended weakly, memory not at all.

This clonotype was seen at least ten times. What it recognizes is unknown. TCRdb reanalysed the 5' RACE reads using MiXCR and keeps one entry per CDR3 protein. This table holds approximately 890,000 distinct CDR3 sequences, about 12% found once. These data are also associated with another study on yellow fever vaccine responses in identical twins.

This TCR was sampled from a woman aged 18-29 years in good health. The chain links TRBV6-1 to TRBJ1-2; D gene ambiguous. Material for sequencing was PBMCs. The CDR3 here is CASSLYGYTF. CDR3 coding DNA: TGTGCCAGCAGTTTGTATGGCTACACCTTC.